This record concerns one T cell receptor (beta chain) sequence. No antigen is known for it. The data belong to a study of shared clonotypes between healthy human individuals. Trimming left V 6 bases short and J 5 bases short, with 17 bases between. Looked up from germline, CDR1 is MDHEN and CDR2 is SYDVKM. The CDR3 loop spans 14 amino acids. Deep was the level used in running the assay. In the source study's methods: ImmunoSEQ yielded junction-only sequences lacking quality scores, so filtering differed. The method was immunoSEQ multiplex PCR; TCRdb's version includes in-frame clones alone and lacks a portion of them. V and J calls and clone size come straight from that table; D and trimming were deduced from the DNA. The data hold about 680,000 clones, with about 78% observed a single time. Whole-study findings and limits: Clonotypes that were shared across a handful of donors made up approximately 5% of naive CD4 clonotypes. Clonotype sharing among donors, it was expected, would be affected by sequencing depth.

Sequenced input: memory CD4+ T cells sorted from blood. Subset: CD45RA-negative fraction. The chain uses TRBV28 and TRBJ2-7; D may be TRBD2 (6 bases). This clonotype was obtained from a woman aged 30 to 39 in good health. The CDR3 here is CASSPPGLAHEQYF. The DNA of the CDR3 is TGTGCCAGCAGCCCCCCGGGACTGGCCCACGAGCAGTACTTC.